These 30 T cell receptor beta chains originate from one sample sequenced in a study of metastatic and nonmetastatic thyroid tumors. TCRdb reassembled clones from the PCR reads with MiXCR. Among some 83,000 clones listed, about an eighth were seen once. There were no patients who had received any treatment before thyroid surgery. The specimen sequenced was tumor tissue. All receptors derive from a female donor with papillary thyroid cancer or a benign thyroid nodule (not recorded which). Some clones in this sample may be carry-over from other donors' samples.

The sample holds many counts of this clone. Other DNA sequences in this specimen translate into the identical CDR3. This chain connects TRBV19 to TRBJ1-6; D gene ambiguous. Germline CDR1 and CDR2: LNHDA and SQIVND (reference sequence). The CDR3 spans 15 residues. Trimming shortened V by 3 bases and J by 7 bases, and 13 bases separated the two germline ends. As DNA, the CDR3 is TGTGCCAGTAGTATTGGTGTTTTATGGAATTCACCCCTCCACTTT. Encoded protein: CASSIGVLWNSPLHF.

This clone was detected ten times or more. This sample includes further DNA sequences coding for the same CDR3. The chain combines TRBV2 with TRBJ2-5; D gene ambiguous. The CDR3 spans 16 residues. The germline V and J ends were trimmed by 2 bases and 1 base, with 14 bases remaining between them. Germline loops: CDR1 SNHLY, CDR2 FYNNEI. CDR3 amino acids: CASSEIPQTRQETQYF. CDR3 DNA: TGTGCCAGCAGTGAAATCCCACAGACGCGCCAAGAGACCCAGTACTTC.

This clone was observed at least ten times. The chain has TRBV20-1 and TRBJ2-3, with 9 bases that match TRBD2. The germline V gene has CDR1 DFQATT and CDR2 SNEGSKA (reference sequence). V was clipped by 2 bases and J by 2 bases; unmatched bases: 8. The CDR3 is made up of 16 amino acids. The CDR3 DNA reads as TGCAGTGCTAGACCGAGACTAGCGGAGTACACAGATACGCAGTATTTT. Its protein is CSARPRLAEYTDTQYF.

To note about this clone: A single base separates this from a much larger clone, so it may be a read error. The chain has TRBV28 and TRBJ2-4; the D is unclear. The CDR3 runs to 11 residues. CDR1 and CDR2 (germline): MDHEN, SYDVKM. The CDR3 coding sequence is TGTGTCAGCAGCCACGGCGTCATTCAGTACTTC. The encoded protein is CVSSHGVIQYF.

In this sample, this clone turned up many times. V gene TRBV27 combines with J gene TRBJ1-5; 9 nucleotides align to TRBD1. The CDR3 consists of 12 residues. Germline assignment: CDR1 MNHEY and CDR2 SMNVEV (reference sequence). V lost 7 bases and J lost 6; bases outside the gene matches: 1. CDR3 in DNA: TGTGCCAGCACGACAGGGGGTCAGCCCCAGCATTTT. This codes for CASTTGGQPQHF.

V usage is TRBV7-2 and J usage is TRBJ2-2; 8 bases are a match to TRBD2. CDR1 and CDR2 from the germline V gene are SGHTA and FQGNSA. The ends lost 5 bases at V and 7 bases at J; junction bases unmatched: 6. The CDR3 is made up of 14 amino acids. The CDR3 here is CASSKQRGIGELFF. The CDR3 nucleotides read TGTGCCAGCAGCAAACAGCGGGGGATCGGGGAGCTGTTTTTT. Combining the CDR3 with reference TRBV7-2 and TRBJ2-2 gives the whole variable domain GAGVSQSPSNKVTEKGKDVELRCDPISGHTALYWYRQSLGQGLEFLIYFQGNSAPDKSGLPSDRFSAERTGGSVSTLTIQRTQQEDSAVYLCASSKQRGIGELFFGEGSRLTVL.

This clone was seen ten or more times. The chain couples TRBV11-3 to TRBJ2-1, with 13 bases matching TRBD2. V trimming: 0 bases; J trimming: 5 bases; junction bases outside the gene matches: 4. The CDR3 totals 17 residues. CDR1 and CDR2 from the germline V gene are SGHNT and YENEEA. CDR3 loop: CASSLDATSGRNNEQFF. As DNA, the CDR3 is TGTGCCAGCAGCTTAGATGCGACTAGCGGGAGGAACAATGAGCAGTTCTTC.

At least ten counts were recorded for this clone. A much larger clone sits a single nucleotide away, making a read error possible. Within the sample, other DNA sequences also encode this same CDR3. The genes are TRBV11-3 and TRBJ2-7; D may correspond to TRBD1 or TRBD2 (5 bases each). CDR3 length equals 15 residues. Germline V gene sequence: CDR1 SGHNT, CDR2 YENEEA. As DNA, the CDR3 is TGCGCCAGCAGCTTAGAGGCAGGGAGCTCCTACGAGCAGTACTTC. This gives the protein CASSLEAGSSYEQYF.

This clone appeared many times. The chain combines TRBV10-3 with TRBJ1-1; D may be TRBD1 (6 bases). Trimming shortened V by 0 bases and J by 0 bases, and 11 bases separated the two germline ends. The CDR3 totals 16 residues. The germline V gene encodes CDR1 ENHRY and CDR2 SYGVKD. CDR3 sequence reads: CAISESYRVMNTEAFF. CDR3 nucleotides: TGTGCCATCAGTGAGTCGTACAGGGTGATGAACACTGAAGCTTTCTTT.

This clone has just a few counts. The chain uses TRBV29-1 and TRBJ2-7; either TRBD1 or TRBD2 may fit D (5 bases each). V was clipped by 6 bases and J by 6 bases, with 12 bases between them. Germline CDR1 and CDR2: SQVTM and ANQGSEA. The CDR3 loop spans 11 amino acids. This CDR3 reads CSVAGDLEQYF. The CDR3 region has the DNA TGCAGCGTAGCTGGGGACCTCGAGCAGTACTTC.

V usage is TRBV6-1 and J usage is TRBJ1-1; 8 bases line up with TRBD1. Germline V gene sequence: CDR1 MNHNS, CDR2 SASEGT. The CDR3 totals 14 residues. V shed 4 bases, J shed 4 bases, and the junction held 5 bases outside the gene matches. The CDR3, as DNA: TGTGCCAGCAGTGTTGTTGACAGGGGCACTGAAGCTTTCTTT. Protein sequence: CASSVVDRGTEAFF.

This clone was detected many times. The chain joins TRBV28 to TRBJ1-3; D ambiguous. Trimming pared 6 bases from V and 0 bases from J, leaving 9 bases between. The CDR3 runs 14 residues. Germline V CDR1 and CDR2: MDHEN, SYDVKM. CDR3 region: CASSQPYSGNTIYF. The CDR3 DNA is TGTGCCAGCAGCCAGCCATACTCTGGAAACACCATATATTTT.

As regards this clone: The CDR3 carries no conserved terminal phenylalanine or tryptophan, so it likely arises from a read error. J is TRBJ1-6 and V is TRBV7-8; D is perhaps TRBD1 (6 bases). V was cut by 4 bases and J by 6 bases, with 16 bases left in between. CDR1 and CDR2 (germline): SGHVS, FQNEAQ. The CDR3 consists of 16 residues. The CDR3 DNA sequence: TGTGCCAGCAGCTCCGAAGTGGTACAGGGTAATTCACCCCTCCACGTT. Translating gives CASSSEVVQGNSPLHV.

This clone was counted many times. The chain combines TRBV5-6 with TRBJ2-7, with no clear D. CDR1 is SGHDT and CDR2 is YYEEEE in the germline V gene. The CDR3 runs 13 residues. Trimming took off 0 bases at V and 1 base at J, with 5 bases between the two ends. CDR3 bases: TGTGCCAGCAGCTTGGTGCATTCCTACGAGCAGTACTTC. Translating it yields CASSLVHSYEQYF.

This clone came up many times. The CDR3 nucleotides read TGTGCCAGCAAAGCGGGAGAACAAGATACGCAGTATTTT. The encoded protein is CASKAGEQDTQYF. The chain is built from TRBV2 and TRBJ2-3, with 8 bases identical to TRBD2. The CDR3 has 13 residues. V lost 7 bases and J lost 5; bases outside the gene matches: 5. Looked up from germline, CDR1 is SNHLY and CDR2 is FYNNEI.

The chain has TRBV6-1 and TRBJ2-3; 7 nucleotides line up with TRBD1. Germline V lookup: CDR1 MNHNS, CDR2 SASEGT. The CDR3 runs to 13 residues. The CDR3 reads CANRDSNTDTQYF. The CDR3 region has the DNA TGTGCAAACCGGGACAGTAACACAGATACGCAGTATTTT.

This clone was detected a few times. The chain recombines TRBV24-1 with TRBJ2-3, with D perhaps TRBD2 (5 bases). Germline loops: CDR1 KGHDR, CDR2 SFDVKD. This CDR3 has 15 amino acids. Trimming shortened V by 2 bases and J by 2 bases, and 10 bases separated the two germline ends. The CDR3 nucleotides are TGTGCCACCAGTGATTCCCGGGATTTCACAGATACGCAGTATTTT. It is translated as CATSDSRDFTDTQYF.

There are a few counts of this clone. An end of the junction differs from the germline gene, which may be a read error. CDR3 amino acids: CASITGGFQPHHF. DNA for the CDR3: TGTGCCAGCATCACAGGGGGGTTTCAGCCCCATCATTTT. The chain uses TRBV27 and TRBJ1-5, with 8 bases that match TRBD1. Germline V lookup: CDR1 MNHEY, CDR2 SMNVEV (reference sequence). CDR3 length equals 13 residues.

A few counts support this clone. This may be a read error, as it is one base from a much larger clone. The CDR3 here is CATSRGVTDATYCYTF. Here the CDR3 DNA reads TGTGCCACCAGCAGGGGGGTGACGGACGCAACTTATTGCTACACCTTC. The chain employs TRBV15 and TRBJ1-2, with D possibly being TRBD1 (5 bases). This CDR3 has 16 amino acids. Trimming took off 3 bases at V and 9 bases at J, with 23 bases between the two ends. Germline V gives CDR1 LNHNV, CDR2 YYDKDF (reference sequence).

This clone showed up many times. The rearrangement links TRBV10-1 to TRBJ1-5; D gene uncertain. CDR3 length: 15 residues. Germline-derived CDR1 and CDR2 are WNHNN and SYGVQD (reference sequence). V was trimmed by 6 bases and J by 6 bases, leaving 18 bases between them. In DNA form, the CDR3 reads TGCGCCAGCAGAAGGACCTTGGGAGGAGCTCAGCCCCAGCATTTT. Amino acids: CASRRTLGGAQPQHF.

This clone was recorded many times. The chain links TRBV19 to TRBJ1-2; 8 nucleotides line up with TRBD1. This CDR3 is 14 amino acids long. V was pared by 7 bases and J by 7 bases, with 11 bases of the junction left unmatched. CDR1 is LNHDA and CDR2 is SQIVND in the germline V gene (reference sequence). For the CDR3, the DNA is TGTGCCAGTACCGCTGACAGGGGATTCTCTGGCTACACCTTC. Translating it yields CASTADRGFSGYTF.

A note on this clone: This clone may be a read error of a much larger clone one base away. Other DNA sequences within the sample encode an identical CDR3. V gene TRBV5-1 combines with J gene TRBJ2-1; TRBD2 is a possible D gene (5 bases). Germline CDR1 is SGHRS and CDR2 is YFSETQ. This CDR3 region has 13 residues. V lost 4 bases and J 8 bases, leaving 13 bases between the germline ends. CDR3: CASSLTGYDEQFF. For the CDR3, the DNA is TGCGCCAGCAGCCTGACGGGGTACGATGAGCAGTTCTTC.

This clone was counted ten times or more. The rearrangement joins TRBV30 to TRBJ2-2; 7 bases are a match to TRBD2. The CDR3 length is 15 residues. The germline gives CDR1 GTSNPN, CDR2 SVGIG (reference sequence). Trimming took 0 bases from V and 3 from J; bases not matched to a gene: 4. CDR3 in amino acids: CAWSVRTSDTGELFF. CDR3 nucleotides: TGTGCCTGGAGTGTAAGGACTAGTGACACCGGGGAGCTGTTTTTT. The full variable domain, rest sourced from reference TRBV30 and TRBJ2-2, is SQTIHQWPATLVQPVGSPLSLECTVEGTSNPNLYWYRQAAGRGLQLLFYSVGIGQISSEVPQNLSASRPQDRQFILSSKKLLLSDSGFYLCAWSVRTSDTGELFFGEGSRLTVL.

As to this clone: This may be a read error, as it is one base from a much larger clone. CDR3 in DNA: TGTGCTAGTGGTTTGGCCTTGGACGTGCAGTTCTTC. It is translated as CASGLALDVQFF. The chain employs TRBV12-5 and TRBJ2-1; D remains unclear. V lost 1 base, J lost 12 bases, and 10 bases lay in between. CDR1 and CDR2 from the germline V gene are LGHNT and FRNRAP. This CDR3 spans 12 amino acids.

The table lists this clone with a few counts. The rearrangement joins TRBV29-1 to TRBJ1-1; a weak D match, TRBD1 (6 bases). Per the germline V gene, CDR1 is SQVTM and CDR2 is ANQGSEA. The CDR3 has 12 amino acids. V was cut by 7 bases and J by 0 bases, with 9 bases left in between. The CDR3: CSGQVLNTEAFF. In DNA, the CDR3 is TGCAGCGGACAGGTCTTGAACACTGAAGCTTTCTTT. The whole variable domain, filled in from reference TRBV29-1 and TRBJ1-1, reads SAVISQKPSRDICQRGTSLTIQCQVDSQVTMMFWYRQQPGQSLTLIATANQGSEATYESGFVIDKFPISRPNLTFSTLTVSNMSPEDSSIYLCSGQVLNTEAFFGQGTRLTVV.

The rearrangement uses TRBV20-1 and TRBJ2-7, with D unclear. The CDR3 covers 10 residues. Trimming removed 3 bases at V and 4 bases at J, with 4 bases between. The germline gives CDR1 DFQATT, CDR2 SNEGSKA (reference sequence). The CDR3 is CSASLYEQYF. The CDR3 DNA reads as TGCAGTGCTAGTCTGTACGAGCAGTACTTC.

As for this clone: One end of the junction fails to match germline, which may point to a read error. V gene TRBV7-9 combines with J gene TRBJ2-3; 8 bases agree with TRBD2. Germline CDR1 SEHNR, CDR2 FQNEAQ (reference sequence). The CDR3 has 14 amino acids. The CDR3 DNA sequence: TGTGCCAACAGCTTAGCGGGGTCCACATATACGCAGTATTTT. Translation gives CANSLAGSTYTQYF.

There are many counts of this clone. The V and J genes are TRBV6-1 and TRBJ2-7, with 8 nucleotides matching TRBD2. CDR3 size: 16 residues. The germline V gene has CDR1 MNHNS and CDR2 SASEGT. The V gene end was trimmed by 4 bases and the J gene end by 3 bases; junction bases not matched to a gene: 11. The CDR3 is CASSVSPGLGVYEQYF. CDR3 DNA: TGTGCCAGCAGTGTATCTCCGGGACTAGGGGTCTACGAGCAGTACTTC.

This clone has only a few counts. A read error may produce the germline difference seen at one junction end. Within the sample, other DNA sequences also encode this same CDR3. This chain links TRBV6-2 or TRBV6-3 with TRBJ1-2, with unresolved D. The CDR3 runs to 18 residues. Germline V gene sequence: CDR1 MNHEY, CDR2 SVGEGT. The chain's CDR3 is CASSFLGRSRTHNYVYTF. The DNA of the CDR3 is TGCGCCAGCAGTTTCCTAGGGCGATCAAGAACCCATAACTATGTCTACACCTTC.

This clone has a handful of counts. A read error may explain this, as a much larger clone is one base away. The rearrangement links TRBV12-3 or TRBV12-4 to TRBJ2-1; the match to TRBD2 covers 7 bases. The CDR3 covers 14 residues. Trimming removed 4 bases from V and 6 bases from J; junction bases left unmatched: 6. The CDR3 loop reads CASSSGTTCNEQFF. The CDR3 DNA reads TGTGCCAGCAGTTCCGGGACTACCTGCAATGAGCAGTTCTTC.